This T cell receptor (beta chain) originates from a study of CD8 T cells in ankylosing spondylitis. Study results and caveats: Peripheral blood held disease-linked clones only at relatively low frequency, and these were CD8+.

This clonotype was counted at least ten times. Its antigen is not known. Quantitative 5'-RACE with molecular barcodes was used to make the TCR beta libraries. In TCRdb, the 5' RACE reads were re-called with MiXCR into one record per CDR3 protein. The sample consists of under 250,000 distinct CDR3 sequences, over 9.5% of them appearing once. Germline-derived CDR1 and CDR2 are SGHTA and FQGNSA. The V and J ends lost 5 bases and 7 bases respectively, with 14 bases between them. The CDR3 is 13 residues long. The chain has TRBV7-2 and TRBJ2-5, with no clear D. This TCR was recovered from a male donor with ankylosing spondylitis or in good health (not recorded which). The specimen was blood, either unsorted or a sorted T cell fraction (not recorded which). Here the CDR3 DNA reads TGTGCCAGCAGCCCCGACCCCAAAGGGACCCAGTACTTC. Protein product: CASSPDPKGTQYF.